This TCR beta chain appears in the sequencing data of a study of PD-L1 blockade in urothelial cancer. Looking at the study overall: Blood analyses occurred 3 weeks (second dose) and 6 weeks post treatment start. Specimens of blood held a median count of roughly 150,000 T cells.

CDR3 length: 17 residues. V lost 1 base to trimming and J lost 5 bases; unmatched junction nucleotides: 9. Per the germline V gene, CDR1 is SGHDN and CDR2 is FVKESK. This clone occurred once. Its antigen is as yet unknown. Sequencing was performed with immunoSEQ multiplex PCR; in TCRdb, only in-frame clones are kept and a portion is missing. The table records 70,000 to 80,000 clones, around four fifths of them present only once. The time point was: pretreatment peripheral blood. Findings and limits, study-wide: Durable-benefit cases showed more tumor-associated blood clone expansion at 3 weeks.

The chain joins TRBV14 to TRBJ2-1, with 9 nucleotides matching TRBD2. This receptor was obtained from a man between 40 and 49 years old with urothelial cancer. Specimen: PBMCs, collected around atezolizumab (anti-PD-L1) treatment. The CDR3, as DNA: TGTGCCAGCAGCCAAGTAAAGGGCGGGAGGGCCAACAATGAGCAGTTCTTC. Translated, it gives CASSQVKGGRANNEQFF.